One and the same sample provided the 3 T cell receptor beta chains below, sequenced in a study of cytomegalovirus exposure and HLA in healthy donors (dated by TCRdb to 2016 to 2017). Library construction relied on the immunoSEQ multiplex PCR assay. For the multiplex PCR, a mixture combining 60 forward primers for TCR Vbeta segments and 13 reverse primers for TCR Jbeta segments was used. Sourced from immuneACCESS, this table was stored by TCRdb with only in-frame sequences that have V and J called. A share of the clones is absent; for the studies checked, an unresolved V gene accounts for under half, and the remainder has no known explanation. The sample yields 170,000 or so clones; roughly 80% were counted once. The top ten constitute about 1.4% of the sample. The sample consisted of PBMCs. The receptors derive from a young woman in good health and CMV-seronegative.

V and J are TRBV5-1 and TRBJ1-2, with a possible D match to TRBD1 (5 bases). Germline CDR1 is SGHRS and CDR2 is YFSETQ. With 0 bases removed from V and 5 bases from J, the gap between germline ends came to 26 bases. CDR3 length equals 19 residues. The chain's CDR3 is CASSLGSGPVRGAPYGYTF. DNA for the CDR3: TGCGCCAGCAGCTTGGGATCAGGCCCGGTTAGGGGCGCTCCGTATGGCTACACCTTC.

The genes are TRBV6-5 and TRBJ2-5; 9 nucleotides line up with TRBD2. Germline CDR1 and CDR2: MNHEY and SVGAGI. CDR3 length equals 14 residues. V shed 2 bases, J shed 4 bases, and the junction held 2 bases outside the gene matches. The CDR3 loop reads CASSYGRGGETQYF. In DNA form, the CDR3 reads TGTGCCAGCAGTTACGGGCGGGGGGGAGAGACCCAGTACTTC.

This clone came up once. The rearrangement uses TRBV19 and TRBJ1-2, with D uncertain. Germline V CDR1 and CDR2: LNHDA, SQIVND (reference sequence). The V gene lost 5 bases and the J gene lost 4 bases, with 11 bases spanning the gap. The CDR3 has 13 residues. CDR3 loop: CASSRQRGYGYTF. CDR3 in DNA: TGTGCCAGTAGTCGGCAACGCGGCTATGGCTACACCTTC.